The source of this T cell receptor beta chain is a study of OX40 agonist ivuxolimab in advanced cancers. Researchers took blood at baseline, on cycle 4 day 1, and on cycle 7 day 1. The V and J ends lost 1 base and 7 bases respectively, with 2 bases between them. This CDR3 has 11 residues. Germline V gene lookup returns CDR1 SGHTA and CDR2 FQGNSA. Clones were sequenced by immunoSEQ multiplex PCR, and TCRdb holds only the in-frame ones, with some missing. The table has about 48,000 clones, around 84% seen once. This sample comprised CD4+ or CD8+ T cells sorted from blood, obtained in a trial of the OX40 agonist ivuxolimab. The TCR sequence derives from an adult with an advanced solid tumor such as melanoma, head and neck, liver or kidney cancer. The J gene is TRBJ2-1, the V gene TRBV7-2; unclear D gene. CDR3 loop: CASSLENEQFF. Here the CDR3 DNA reads TGTGCCAGCAGCTTAGAGAATGAGCAGTTCTTC.